This is a list of T cell receptor beta chains from one sample in a study of blood T cell repertoires in COVID-19. Sequencing was performed with immunoSEQ multiplex PCR; in TCRdb, only in-frame clones are kept and a portion is missing. The table records under 300,000 clones, roughly 89% of them present only once. The sequencing input was peripheral blood. The receptors were sampled from a man aged 30 to 45 who had recovered from COVID-19. CDR3s include the opening cysteine and the closing phenylalanine or tryptophan. Each record gives: V gene, clone size, J gene, D gene, CDR3 protein, CDR3 DNA. The D gene is left open where the match is weak. Clone size is not always given. Where it is, it says once, few, many or a class for expanded clones.

TRBV9	.	TRBJ1-5	.	CASSPQGSSNQPQHF	TGTGCCAGCAGCCCCCAGGGGTCTAGCAATCAGCCCCAGCATTTT
TRBV6-5	.	TRBJ2-7	TRBD1	CASSYPGQGIGEQYF	TGTGCCAGCAGCTATCCGGGACAGGGTATTGGCGAGCAGTACTTC
TRBV20-1	.	TRBJ1-5	.	CSASKGLEQPQHF	TGCAGTGCTAGTAAGGGGTTAGAACAGCCCCAGCATTTT
TRBV7-6	.	TRBJ1-3	TRBD1	CASSPTPGQGNTIYF	TGTGCCAGCAGCCCGACCCCGGGACAGGGAAACACCATATATTTT
TRBV9	.	TRBJ2-7	.	CASSVLGATYEQYF	TGTGCCAGCAGCGTATTGGGGGCCACCTACGAGCAGTACTTC
TRBV6-1	.	TRBJ2-6	.	CASSVAESGANVLTF	TGTGCCAGCAGTGTAGCAGAGTCTGGGGCCAACGTCCTGACTTTC
TRBV11-3	.	TRBJ2-1	TRBD2	CASSLDPLAGYNEQFF	TGTGCCAGCAGCTTAGATCCACTAGCGGGCTACAATGAGCAGTTCTTC
TRBV5-1	.	TRBJ2-3	.	CASSLVEGAADTQYF	TGCGCCAGCAGCTTGGTGGAGGGGGCGGCTGATACGCAGTATTTT
TRBV19	few	TRBJ1-5	TRBD1	CASTRRTGGQPQHF	TGTGCCAGTACCAGACGGACAGGGGGCCAGCCCCAGCATTTT
TRBV7-9	.	TRBJ2-7	TRBD1	CASTPLGGHEQYF	TGTGCCAGCACACCCTTAGGGGGCCACGAGCAGTACTTC
TRBV14	once	TRBJ1-2	.	CASSRDSPQYYGYTF	TGTGCCAGCAGTCGCGACAGTCCCCAATACTATGGCTACACCTTC
TRBV4-1	.	TRBJ2-7	.	CASSQGGASYEQYF	TGCGCCAGCAGCCAGGGGGGAGCCTCCTACGAGCAGTACTTC
TRBV12-3/TRBV12-4	.	TRBJ1-4	TRBD1	CASKKQGNEKLFF	TGTGCCAGCAAAAAACAGGGGAATGAAAAACTGTTTTTT
TRBV20-1	.	TRBJ1-3	.	CSASRPGSGNTIYF	TGCAGTGCTAGTCGTCCGGGATCTGGAAACACCATATATTTT
TRBV5-1	once	TRBJ1-1	TRBD1	CASSWGQGNTEAFF	TGCGCCAGCAGCTGGGGACAGGGCAACACTGAAGCTTTCTTT
TRBV14	few	TRBJ1-4	.	CASSQAFGDNEKLFF	TGTGCCAGCAGCCAAGCCTTCGGTGATAATGAAAAACTGTTTTTT
TRBV5-1	.	TRBJ1-6	TRBD1	CASSRSGGNSPLHF	TGCGCCAGCAGCAGATCAGGGGGAAATTCACCCCTCCACTTT
TRBV6-5	.	TRBJ1-5	.	CASSFSRFSNQPQHF	TGTGCCAGCAGTTTTTCCAGATTTAGCAATCAGCCCCAGCATTTT
TRBV7-9	.	TRBJ2-7	TRBD1	CASSSSRPDRDYEQYF	TGTGCCAGCAGCTCATCACGCCCGGACAGGGACTACGAGCAGTACTTC
TRBV5-1	.	TRBJ1-5	TRBD1	CASSFGQGGSNQPQHF	TGCGCCAGCAGCTTCGGACAGGGGGGCTCTAATCAGCCCCAGCATTTT
TRBV6-5	.	TRBJ2-7	TRBD1	CASSYSPGQGEQYF	TGTGCCAGCAGTTACTCTCCAGGACAGGGGGAGCAGTACTTC
TRBV11-3	.	TRBJ2-7	TRBD2	CASSTGLDEQYF	TGTGCCAGCAGCACGGGACTAGACGAGCAGTACTTC
TRBV5-6	.	TRBJ1-5	.	CASSLQGAGRGPQHF	TGTGCCAGCAGCTTACAAGGGGCAGGGAGGGGGCCCCAGCATTTT
TRBV5-1	.	TRBJ1-6	.	CASSPSGGSNSPLHF	TGCGCCAGCAGCCCTAGTGGGGGCTCTAATTCACCCCTCCACTTT
TRBV10-3	.	TRBJ2-3	TRBD1	CAISEQGGPNEVQYF	TGTGCCATCAGTGAACAGGGGGGCCCCAATGAGGTGCAGTATTTT
TRBV6-2/TRBV6-3	once	TRBJ2-5	TRBD1	CASSYGTASGETQYF	TGTGCCAGCAGTTACGGGACAGCCTCTGGCGAGACCCAGTACTTC
TRBV10-1	.	TRBJ2-3	.	CASSESRASGTDTQYF	TGCGCCAGCAGTGAGTCGAGGGCTAGCGGCACAGATACGCAGTATTTT
TRBV6-6	.	TRBJ1-1	.	CASSKPGNTEAFF	TGTGCCAGCAGTAAACCAGGAAACACTGAAGCTTTCTTT
TRBV5-1	once	TRBJ1-1	.	CASSPKWGGNTEAFF	TGCGCCAGCAGCCCCAAGTGGGGGGGGAACACTGAAGCTTTCTTT
TRBV25-1	.	TRBJ1-1	TRBD1	CASSGTGRGTEAFF	TGTGCCAGCAGTGGGACAGGAAGGGGAACTGAAGCTTTCTTT
TRBV12-3/TRBV12-4	.	TRBJ1-3	.	CASSLFSGTIYF	TGTGCCAGCAGTTTATTCAGCGGCACCATATATTTT
TRBV5-1	.	TRBJ1-4	.	CASAESGQQKLFF	TGCGCCAGCGCCGAATCGGGTCAGCAAAAACTGTTTTTT
TRBV6-2/TRBV6-3	.	TRBJ1-6	.	CASSLTGFGSPLHF	TGTGCCAGCAGTCTTACAGGGTTTGGCTCACCCCTCCACTTT
TRBV11-3	.	TRBJ2-3	.	CASSLEAGRDTDTQYF	TGTGCCAGCAGCTTAGAGGCGGGCCGTGATACAGATACGCAGTATTTT
TRBV6-5	.	TRBJ2-5	.	CASSYSSGQGETQYF	TGTGCCAGCAGTTACTCCTCCGGCCAGGGGGAGACCCAGTACTTC
TRBV5-1	.	TRBJ1-2	.	CASSSTIGGIAGGYTF	TGCGCCAGCAGCAGTACTATCGGGGGGATTGCCGGCGGCTACACCTTC
TRBV19	.	TRBJ1-1	.	CASSIGRMVEAFF	TGTGCCAGTAGTATAGGGCGGATGGTCGAAGCTTTCTTT
TRBV4-2	.	TRBJ1-4	.	CASSQDPEGAHEKLFF	TGTGCCAGCAGCCAAGATCCGGAAGGGGCCCATGAAAAACTGTTTTTT
TRBV4-2	.	TRBJ1-2	.	CASSQERQPEIYGYTF	TGTGCCAGCAGTCAGGAGCGACAGCCTGAGATCTATGGCTACACCTTC
TRBV7-8	.	TRBJ1-5	.	CASSPPLLGHNQPQHF	TGTGCCAGCAGCCCCCCCCTACTGGGCCATAATCAGCCCCAGCATTTT